Each of the 25 T cell receptor beta chains below was sequenced from the same sample in a study of shared clonotypes between healthy human individuals. Method: immunoSEQ multiplex PCR; TCRdb's copy keeps in-frame clones and lacks some. The table records about 2.1 million clones, about 93% of them present only once. Terminally differentiated effector memory CD45RA+ cells were excluded from the naive CD8 cells, which were CD45RO-negative and positively selected for CCR7. Sequencing input: naive CD8+ T cells from PBMCs. The receptor source for this set is a man between 18 and 29 years old in good health. Some clones in this sample may be carry-over from other donors' samples.

The chain joins TRBV9 to TRBJ2-5; 8 positions match TRBD1. CDR1 and CDR2 from the germline V gene are SGDLS and YYNGEE. This CDR3 has 17 residues. The V and J ends lost 4 bases and 0 bases, in that order; junction bases with no gene match: 11. This CDR3 reads CASSKTGEARYQETQYF. The CDR3 bases are TGTGCCAGCAGCAAGACAGGGGAGGCCAGGTACCAAGAGACCCAGTACTTC.

The chain recombines TRBV27 with TRBJ2-1, with 7 bases that match TRBD1. Trimming at V came to 6 bases and at J to 9 bases, leaving 5 bases not matched to a gene. CDR1 MNHEY and CDR2 SMNVEV come from the germline V gene (reference sequence). This CDR3 is 12 amino acids long. CDR3 sequence: CASSSGGREQFF. CDR3 coding DNA: TGTGCCAGCAGCTCAGGGGGACGTGAGCAGTTCTTC.

The gene calls are TRBV5-6 and TRBJ1-4; D gene unclear. Germline V gene data show CDR1 as SGHDT and CDR2 as YYEEEE. This CDR3 is 16 amino acids long. Trimming stripped 0 bases from V and 5 bases from J, with 14 bases between. The CDR3 region has the DNA TGTGCCAGCAGCTTGGCCTCGGCAGCGTGGAATGAAAAACTGTTTTTT. This translates into CASSLASAAWNEKLFF.

The count of this clone is one. This chain links TRBV5-4 with TRBJ1-2; TRBD1 is a possible D gene (5 bases). Germline lookup yields CDR1 SGHNT and CDR2 YYREEE (reference sequence). The CDR3 extends over 14 amino acids. Trimming shortened V by 3 bases and J by 2 bases, and 11 bases separated the two germline ends. The CDR3 DNA sequence: TGTGCCAGCAGCTCCCGGGACTGGAACTATGGCTACACCTTC. Its translation: CASSSRDWNYGYTF.

The chain uses TRBV11-1 and TRBJ2-3; tentative D call: TRBD1 (5 bases). Trimming took off 3 bases at V and 6 bases at J, with 10 bases between the two ends. The CDR3 is 13 residues long. Germline CDR1 is SGHAT and CDR2 is FQDESV (reference sequence). CDR3: CASSFETDDTQYF. CDR3 in DNA: TGTGCCAGCAGCTTCGAGACAGACGATACGCAGTATTTT.

This chain joins TRBV9 and TRBJ1-2, with D possibly TRBD1 on 5 matching bases. The V gene's germline CDR1 is SGDLS and CDR2 YYNGEE. The CDR3 consists of 13 residues. Trimming removed 6 bases at V and 2 bases at J, with 11 bases between. DNA for the CDR3: TGTGCCAGCACTGCAGGGCCCAACTATGGCTACACCTTC. It codes for CASTAGPNYGYTF.

The CDR3, as DNA: TGTGCCAGCACGTCTCTGACAGGGGGCAATCAGCCCCAGCATTTT. This gives the protein CASTSLTGGNQPQHF. This chain joins TRBV6-1 and TRBJ1-5; TRBD1 matches at 8 bases. The CDR3 covers 15 residues. Germline values: CDR1 MNHNS, CDR2 SASEGT. V dropped 7 bases and J dropped 2; count of bases not matched to a gene: 7.

This sequence joins TRBV7-6 and TRBJ2-7; 8 positions agree with TRBD2. Losses at the gene ends were 5 bases for V and 0 bases for J; bases not matched to a gene: 9. The germline CDR1 and CDR2 sequences are SGHVS and FNYEAQ. The CDR3 sequence is 16 residues long. CDR3 amino acids: CASSPGQSGSSYEQYF. CDR3 nucleotides: TGTGCCAGCAGCCCCGGGCAAAGCGGGAGCTCCTACGAGCAGTACTTC.

This clone was observed a single time. The V gene is TRBV7-6, the J gene TRBJ2-7; 11 nucleotides line up with TRBD2. CDR3 length: 17 amino acids. Germline-derived CDR1 and CDR2 are SGHVS and FNYEAQ. V dropped 5 bases and J dropped 1; count of bases not matched to a gene: 10. The CDR3 bases are TGTGCCAGCAGCCCGGGGCTAGCGGGAGGTATGTCCTACGAGCAGTACTTC. Amino acids: CASSPGLAGGMSYEQYF.

The rearrangement joins TRBV4-1 to TRBJ2-1, with 8 bases that match TRBD2. Germline V CDR1 and CDR2: MGHRA, YSYEKL. V was pared by 1 base and J by 7 bases, with 9 bases of the junction left unmatched. This CDR3 spans 16 amino acids. In nucleotides, the CDR3 is TGCGCCAGCAGCCAAGGGCCTGCGGGAGGTCTGAATGAGCAGTTCTTC. Encoded protein: CASSQGPAGGLNEQFF.

Of note for this clone: The same CDR3 also results from other DNA sequences found in this sample. The chain recombines TRBV28 with TRBJ2-4; D is possibly TRBD2 (5 bases). V lost 3 bases, J lost 6 bases, and 9 bases lay in between. The CDR3 spans 13 residues. Germline assignment: CDR1 MDHEN and CDR2 SYDVKM. The CDR3 coding sequence is TGTGCCAGCAGTTTGGGGAGAGGAAACATTCAGTACTTC. It is translated as CASSLGRGNIQYF.

This clone was found once. The rearrangement joins TRBV25-1 to TRBJ2-3; the D gene could be TRBD1 or TRBD2 (5 bases each). The CDR3 totals 16 residues. Trimming shortened V by 1 base and J by 2 bases, and 13 bases separated the two germline ends. CDR1 MGHDK and CDR2 SYGVNS come from the germline V gene. In nucleotides, the CDR3 is TGTGCCAGCAGTGAATGGAGCATTGGGACCACAGATACGCAGTATTTT. It encodes CASSEWSIGTTDTQYF.

Points on this clone: Other DNA sequences in the same sample also yield this CDR3. J is TRBJ2-1 and V is TRBV29-1; D might be TRBD2 (5 bases). V was trimmed by 6 bases and J by 3 bases, leaving 9 bases between them. This CDR3 is built from 12 residues. Germline lookup yields CDR1 SQVTM and CDR2 ANQGSEA. As DNA, the CDR3 is TGCAGCGTGGATACTAGCTACAATGAGCAGTTCTTC. Its translation: CSVDTSYNEQFF.

V and J are TRBV28 and TRBJ2-6; D may match TRBD1 or TRBD2 (6 bases each). V lost 8 bases, J lost 0 bases, and 11 bases lay in between. Germline V lookup: CDR1 MDHEN, CDR2 SYDVKM. The CDR3 contains 15 residues. As DNA, the CDR3 is TGTGCCAGCCGTAGGGGGGCCTCTGGGGCCAACGTCCTGACTTTC. Translation: CASRRGASGANVLTF.

The rearrangement uses TRBV30 and TRBJ2-7, with a possible D match to TRBD1 (6 bases). V was shortened by 3 bases and J by 2 bases, with 14 bases between the two germline ends. CDR1 is GTSNPN, CDR2 SVGIG, per germline (reference sequence). The CDR3 sequence is 14 residues long. The CDR3 region has the DNA TGTGCCTGGAGGGTACAGGGTACTCCCTACGAGCAGTACTTC. Amino acid sequence: CAWRVQGTPYEQYF. The full variable domain, completed using reference TRBV30 and TRBJ2-7, is SQTIHQWPATLVQPVGSPLSLECTVEGTSNPNLYWYRQAAGRGLQLLFYSVGIGQISSEVPQNLSASRPQDRQFILSSKKLLLSDSGFYLCAWRVQGTPYEQYFGPGTRLTVT.

This clone was observed a single time. Other DNA sequences in the sample encode the same CDR3. V gene TRBV19 combines with J gene TRBJ2-1; 8 bases agree with TRBD2. The V and J ends lost 5 bases and 2 bases, in that order; junction bases with no gene match: 5. The CDR3 covers 15 residues. Germline CDR1 and CDR2: LNHDA and SQIVND (reference sequence). The CDR3 DNA reads TGTGCCAGTAGTGCCCTAGCGGGTGCCTACAATGAGCAGTTCTTC. Residues: CASSALAGAYNEQFF.

This clone was recorded a few times. The rearrangement uses TRBV9 and TRBJ1-4; D unclear. Trimming took 4 bases from V and 0 from J, leaving 10 bases between them. Germline V gene data show CDR1 as SGDLS and CDR2 as YYNGEE. The length of the CDR3 is 15 residues. The CDR3 DNA is TGTGCCAGCAGCCCCGGCCACACAACTAATGAAAAACTGTTTTTT. Its translation: CASSPGHTTNEKLFF.

This sequence joins TRBV5-1 and TRBJ2-5; 7 bases match TRBD2. The end of the DNA aligns better with TRBJ2-7, so the J call may be wrong. From germline, CDR1 is SGHRS and CDR2 YFSETQ. The CDR3 loop spans 13 amino acids. The CDR3 nucleotides read TGCGCCAGCAGCGGGAGGGATGGCCACGAGCAGTACTTC. Translation gives CASSGRDGHEQYF.

A single count supports this clone. This chain uses TRBV28 with TRBJ1-2; no reliable D call. CDR1 and CDR2 from the germline V gene are MDHEN and SYDVKM. V lost 2 bases and J 5 bases, leaving 21 bases between the germline ends. There are 17 residues in the CDR3. CDR3: CASSLAGWLGKSYGYTF. The CDR3 nucleotides read TGTGCCAGCAGTTTAGCGGGGTGGCTCGGAAAGTCATATGGCTACACCTTC.

This clone was detected only once. The chain is built from TRBV28 and TRBJ2-7; D may be TRBD1 (7 bases). This CDR3 has 14 residues. V shed 3 bases and J shed 7 bases, with 16 bases lying between them. Germline CDR1 MDHEN, CDR2 SYDVKM. CDR3 region: CASSFYRGAGEQYF. CDR3 in DNA: TGTGCCAGCAGTTTCTACAGGGGCGCGGGGGAGCAGTACTTC.

As for this clone: At one of its ends the junction is not consistent with the germline gene, which may arise from a read error. The V and J genes are TRBV20-1 and TRBJ1-1; D unresolved. CDR1 and CDR2 from the germline V gene are DFQATT and SNEGSKA (reference sequence). The CDR3 has 10 amino acids. CDR3 nucleotide sequence: TGCAGTGCTAGAGGGTCGAGTAACAGATTT. Protein sequence: CSARGSSNRF.

The J gene is TRBJ2-3, the V gene TRBV27, with unresolved D. Looked up from germline, CDR1 is MNHEY and CDR2 is SMNVEV (reference sequence). The CDR3 covers 17 residues. Trimming stripped 4 bases from V and 5 bases from J, with 22 bases between. The CDR3: CASSSMGGARTGDTQYF. The CDR3 region has the DNA TGTGCCAGCAGTTCCATGGGCGGAGCGCGAACGGGAGATACGCAGTATTTT.

The rearrangement uses TRBV28 and TRBJ1-1; D remains unclear. Germline CDR1 and CDR2: MDHEN and SYDVKM. The V end was cut by 7 bases, the J end by 8 bases, with 8 bases between. CDR3 size: 10 residues. This CDR3 is CASTGLEAFF. Here the CDR3 DNA reads TGTGCCAGCACTGGTCTAGAAGCTTTCTTT.

The CDR3 nucleotides read TGTGCCAGCAGCTTAGAAGGTTTCTTCTACGAGCAGTACTTC. Its protein product is CASSLEGFFYEQYF. The chain carries TRBV7-9 and TRBJ2-7; D not certain. Germline CDR1 SEHNR, CDR2 FQNEAQ (reference sequence). The CDR3 loop spans 14 amino acids. Trimming removed 1 base from V and 3 bases from J, with 10 bases in between.

The chain links TRBV27 to TRBJ2-7, with D maybe TRBD2 (8 bases). The V gene lost 5 bases and the J gene lost 7 bases, with 21 bases spanning the gap. This CDR3 has 15 residues. CDR1 and CDR2 (germline): MNHEY, SMNVEV (reference sequence). The CDR3 nucleotides are TGTGCCAGCAGTAGTCCGGGAGGGGGCTCGGGGGAGCAGTACTTC. Residues: CASSSPGGGSGEQYF.